The 32 T cell receptor beta chains in this list originate from one sample, sequenced in a study of T cells after yellow fever vaccination. TCRdb processed the 5' RACE reads anew with MiXCR; each CDR3 protein has one entry. The sample shows over 150,000 distinct CDR3 sequences, approximately 6.2% of them seen only once. Sample: CD4+ T cells sorted from PBMCs, taken on the day of the first yellow fever vaccination. These receptors all come from a man aged 18 to 30 who received the YFV17D yellow fever vaccine.

This clonotype occurred many times. This chain connects TRBV18 to TRBJ1-2; unclear D gene. Germline CDR1 is KGHSH and CDR2 is LQKENI. V gave up 0 bases and J gave up 0 bases, with 5 bases separating them. The CDR3 is 14 amino acids. The CDR3 region is CASSPPGANYGYTF. As DNA, the CDR3 is TGTGCCAGCTCACCACCGGGAGCTAACTATGGCTACACCTTC. Complete variable domain (other parts from reference TRBV18 and TRBJ1-2): NAGVMQNPRHLVRRRGQEARLRCSPMKGHSHVYWYRQLPEEGLKFMVYLQKENIIDESGMPKERFSAEFPKEGPSILRIQQVVRGDSAAYFCASSPPGANYGYTFGSGTRLTVV.

The V gene is TRBV11-2, the J gene TRBJ1-1; no clear D gene. Germline loops: CDR1 SGHAT, CDR2 FQNNGV. The germline V and J ends were trimmed by 3 bases and 0 bases, with 8 bases remaining between them. The CDR3 length is 14 residues. The CDR3 region has the DNA TGTGCCAGCAGCTTCAGTAGCATGAACACTGAAGCTTTCTTT. Translation gives CASSFSSMNTEAFF.

This clonotype appeared many times. The rearrangement links TRBV3-1 to TRBJ2-2; possibly TRBD1 for D (6 bases). Trimming took off 5 bases at V and 0 bases at J, with 10 bases between the two ends. Germline CDR1 LGHDT, CDR2 YNNKEL (reference sequence). The CDR3 is 15 residues long. Here the CDR3 reads CASSSGTTNTGELFF. In DNA, the CDR3 is TGTGCCAGCAGCTCCGGGACAACGAACACCGGGGAGCTGTTTTTT.

The chain recombines TRBV11-1 with TRBJ2-5; D uncertain. Germline-derived CDR1 and CDR2 are SGHAT and FQDESV (reference sequence). The V and J ends lost 5 bases and 0 bases respectively, with 4 bases between them. The CDR3 is 12 residues long. CDR3 sequence: CASSINQETQYF. The CDR3, as DNA: TGTGCCAGCAGCATAAACCAAGAGACCCAGTACTTC.

This clonotype was found many times. The rearrangement uses TRBV20-1 and TRBJ2-1; D gene uncertain. Germline assignment: CDR1 DFQATT and CDR2 SNEGSKA (reference sequence). Trimming stripped 1 base from V and 8 bases from J, with 12 bases between. This CDR3 contains 13 residues. Here the CDR3 DNA reads TGCAGTGCTAGAGTAGTGGGCCCGTATGAGCAGTTCTTC. Residues: CSARVVGPYEQFF.

The chain recombines TRBV28 with TRBJ2-3; D is possibly TRBD1 or TRBD2 (5 bases each). The CDR3 is 14 amino acids. CDR1 and CDR2 from the germline V gene are MDHEN and SYDVKM. The ends were cut back, 8 bases at V and 2 bases at J, with 14 bases in the middle. The CDR3 loop reads CASFRDRHTDTQYF. As DNA, the CDR3 is TGTGCCAGCTTCCGGGACCGGCACACAGATACGCAGTATTTT.

The V call is TRBV5-4, the J call TRBJ1-2; TRBD1 aligns across 7 bases. CDR1 is SGHNT, CDR2 YYREEE, per germline (reference sequence). Trimming removed 3 bases from V and 3 bases from J; junction bases left unmatched: 5. This CDR3 region has 14 residues. CDR3 DNA sequence: TGTGCCAGCAGCTCCCACGGACAGGACTATGGCTACACCTTC. Translation gives CASSSHGQDYGYTF.

The rearrangement joins TRBV2 to TRBJ2-1, with TRBD2 identical over 15 bases. CDR3 length: 15 amino acids. V was clipped by 5 bases and J by 9 bases; unmatched bases: 5. Germline V CDR1 and CDR2: SNHLY, FYNNEI. As DNA, the CDR3 is TGTGCCAGCAGTCGGACTAGCGGGGGGGCGGGTGAGCAGTTCTTC. It codes for CASSRTSGGAGEQFF. Complete variable domain (other parts from reference TRBV2 and TRBJ2-1): EPEVTQTPSHQVTQMGQEVILRCVPISNHLYFYWYRQILGQKVEFLVSFYNNEISEKSEIFDDQFSVERPDGSNFTLKIRSTKLEDSAMYFCASSRTSGGAGEQFFGPGTRLTVL.

In this sample, this clonotype turned up many times. The CDR3 here is CASSYYTDTQYF. CDR3 DNA sequence: TGTGCCAGCAGTTACTACACAGATACGCAGTATTTT. This rearrangement joins TRBV6-5 to TRBJ2-3, with unresolved D. From germline, CDR1 is MNHEY and CDR2 SVGAGI. V lost 1 base and J lost 2, with 1 base in between. This CDR3 has 12 residues.

V usage is TRBV12-3 or TRBV12-4 and J usage is TRBJ1-5; 8 bases fit TRBD1. The trim removed 5 bases at V and 5 bases at J, leaving 8 bases unmatched. This CDR3 has 15 residues. As DNA, the CDR3 is TGTGCCAGCAGTCCACAGGGGGTTGGGGATCAGCCCCAGCATTTT. This codes for CASSPQGVGDQPQHF.

The rearrangement uses TRBV3-1 and TRBJ2-5, with 10 bases identical to TRBD2. J gave up 5 bases and V 3 bases, and 12 bases lay outside the gene matches. This CDR3 comprises 17 residues. The germline V gene encodes CDR1 LGHDT and CDR2 YNNKEL (reference sequence). The chain's CDR3 is CASSQLWSGGARETQYF. In DNA, the CDR3 is TGTGCCAGCAGCCAGTTGTGGAGCGGGGGGGCCCGGGAGACCCAGTACTTC.

The rearrangement links TRBV11-2 to TRBJ1-1; no definite D call. The CDR3 is 14 amino acids. The V end lost 0 bases, the J end lost 1 base, and 6 bases lay between the germline ends. Germline CDR1 SGHAT, CDR2 FQNNGV. The CDR3 is CASSLDLRNTEAFF. The CDR3 bases are TGTGCCAGCAGCTTAGATCTGCGGAACACTGAAGCTTTCTTT.

A few counts support this clonotype. This sequence joins TRBV10-1 and TRBJ2-7, with D tentatively TRBD2 (6 bases). The length of the CDR3 is 12 residues. V lost 6 bases to trimming and J lost 3 bases, with 9 bases between them. Germline V gene data show CDR1 as WNHNN and CDR2 as SYGVQD (reference sequence). CDR3 sequence (DNA): TGCGCCAGCAGCCGGGACTTCTACGAGCAGTACTTC. This translates into CASSRDFYEQYF.

This chain uses TRBV9 with TRBJ1-4; no reliable D call. The CDR3 loop spans 14 amino acids. V lost 7 bases, J lost 0 bases, and 10 bases lay in between. The germline V gene has CDR1 SGDLS and CDR2 YYNGEE. CDR3 region: CASELLATNEKLFF. The CDR3 nucleotides read TGTGCCAGCGAGCTTTTGGCAACTAATGAAAAACTGTTTTTT. Supplemented by reference TRBV9 and TRBJ1-4, the full variable domain reads DSGVTQTPKHLITATGQRVTLRCSPRSGDLSVYWYQQSLDQGLQFLIQYYNGEERAKGNILERFSAQQFPDLHSELNLSSLELGDSALYFCASELLATNEKLFFGSGTQLSVL.

The table lists this clonotype with many counts. The genes are TRBV9 and TRBJ1-1, with D perhaps matching TRBD1 (6 bases). The CDR3 loop spans 14 amino acids. Looked up from germline, CDR1 is SGDLS and CDR2 is YYNGEE. Trimming shortened V by 0 bases and J by 4 bases, and 10 bases separated the two germline ends. The CDR3 reads CASSVDGGSTEAFF. CDR3 sequence (DNA): TGTGCCAGCAGCGTAGATGGGGGCTCCACTGAAGCTTTCTTT.

Note on this clonotype: One end of the junction fails to match germline, which may point to a read error. The chain has TRBV19 and TRBJ2-3; D not certain. The CDR3 covers 13 residues. Germline V lookup: CDR1 LNHDA, CDR2 SQIVND (reference sequence). CDR3 DNA sequence: TGTGCCAGTAATATATGGGCATCAGATACGCAGTATTTT. Translation gives CASNIWASDTQYF.

The chain links TRBV7-2 to TRBJ2-1; 8 nucleotides agree with TRBD1. CDR1 SGHTA and CDR2 FQGNSA come from the germline V gene. V shed 4 bases and J 7 bases; nucleotides not matched to a gene: 12. The CDR3 runs to 16 residues. In nucleotides, the CDR3 is TGTGCCAGCAGCTCTAGCTTTGGACAGGGAAGGAATGAGCAGTTCTTC. Protein: CASSSSFGQGRNEQFF.

Many counts were recorded for this clonotype. The chain is built from TRBV6-1 and TRBJ2-7; D not certain. The CDR3 consists of 14 residues. CDR1 and CDR2 from the germline V gene are MNHNS and SASEGT. V lost 2 bases to trimming and J lost 0 bases, with 8 bases between them. CDR3 in DNA: TGTGCCAGCAGTGAAAGGGCGGTCTCCTACGAGCAGTACGTC. As protein: CASSERAVSYEQYV.

This clonotype was detected ten times or more. V and J are TRBV12-3 or TRBV12-4 and TRBJ1-5, with TRBD1 as a possible D gene (6 bases). The CDR3 sequence is 15 residues long. Trimming left V 6 bases short and J 2 bases short, with 14 bases between. The CDR3 DNA is TGTGCCAGCAGCGCCCTGGGGGGCGGCAATCAGCCCCAGCATTTT. Translation: CASSALGGGNQPQHF.

This clonotype was detected many times. The chain couples TRBV7-8 to TRBJ2-3, with D hard to call. With 1 base removed from V and 0 bases from J, the gap between germline ends came to 8 bases. CDR1 SGHVS and CDR2 FQNEAQ come from the germline V gene. CDR3 size: 15 residues. Here the CDR3 DNA reads TGTGCCAGCAGCTTAGGACGGATCAGCACAGATACGCAGTATTTT. It translates to CASSLGRISTDTQYF.

This clonotype has only a few counts. The gene calls are TRBV29-1 and TRBJ1-2; tentative D call: TRBD1 (6 bases). CDR3 length: 13 residues. V was trimmed by 7 bases and J by 0 bases, leaving 12 bases between them. Germline CDR1 is SQVTM and CDR2 is ANQGSEA. The CDR3 loop is CSAGQQANYGYTF. CDR3 nucleotides: TGCAGCGCCGGACAGCAAGCTAACTATGGCTACACCTTC.

Worth noting for this clonotype: A much bigger clone sits one base away, suggesting this may be a read error. The V and J genes are TRBV7-2 and TRBJ2-1, with TRBD1 as a possible D gene (5 bases). Germline V gene data show CDR1 as SGHTA and CDR2 as FQGNSA. The CDR3 totals 15 residues. DNA for the CDR3: TGTGCCTGCAGCTCCCAGACAGCCCTGTACAATGAGCAGTTCTTC. It encodes CACSSQTALYNEQFF. Supplemented by reference TRBV7-2 and TRBJ2-1, the full variable domain reads GAGVSQSPSNKVTEKGKDVELRCDPISGHTALYWYRQSLGQGLEFLIYFQGNSAPDKSGLPSDRFSAERTGGSVSTLTIQRTQQEDSAVYLCACSSQTALYNEQFFGPGTRLTVL.

The sample holds many counts of this clonotype. The V and J genes are TRBV7-8 and TRBJ2-7; D is possibly TRBD1 or TRBD2 (5 bases each). The V end was cut by 5 bases, the J end by 4 bases, with 15 bases between. The germline CDR1 and CDR2 sequences are SGHVS and FQNEAQ. The CDR3 length is 14 residues. As DNA, the CDR3 is TGTGCCAGCAGCCCTACGGGACCCCCGTACGAGCAGTACTTC. This gives the protein CASSPTGPPYEQYF.

There are many counts of this clonotype. The V gene is TRBV20-1, the J gene TRBJ2-3; 8 nucleotides agree with TRBD2. CDR3 length: 11 amino acids. The V gene's germline CDR1 is DFQATT and CDR2 SNEGSKA (reference sequence). Trimming at V came to 6 bases and at J to 12 bases, leaving 8 bases not matched to a gene. In DNA form, the CDR3 reads TGCAGTGCGGATACGGGGGGGCCCCAGTATTTT. Translation: CSADTGGPQYF.

This clonotype was found a few times. This may come from a read error, since a much larger clone is one base off. The chain recombines TRBV27 with TRBJ2-5; 7 positions match TRBD1. V lost 5 bases, J lost 5 bases, and 5 bases stayed unmatched. The CDR3 covers 13 residues. Germline CDR1 is MNHEY and CDR2 is SMNVEV (reference sequence). The CDR3 DNA follows: TGTGCCAGCAGTCTGACAGGGTTTGAGACCCAGTACTTC. It encodes CASSLTGFETQYF.

This clonotype occurred many times. The chain joins TRBV24-1 to TRBJ2-1, with 8 positions matching TRBD1. The CDR3 has 16 amino acids. Germline assignment: CDR1 KGHDR and CDR2 SFDVKD. Unmatched junction bases numbered 6, after V lost 3 bases and J lost 3 bases. CDR3 protein: CATSDSAGGLYNEQFF. As DNA, the CDR3 is TGTGCCACCAGTGATAGTGCAGGGGGCCTCTACAATGAGCAGTTCTTC.

The gene calls are TRBV12-3 or TRBV12-4 and TRBJ1-2; unclear D gene. V was trimmed by 6 bases and J by 3 bases, leaving 11 bases between them. The CDR3 is 13 amino acids. Here the CDR3 reads CASRSGSYYGYTF. For the CDR3, the DNA is TGTGCCAGCAGGTCCGGGAGCTACTATGGCTACACCTTC.

This clonotype was counted a few times. The chain uses TRBV7-2 and TRBJ1-3; D unclear. The CDR3 totals 14 residues. Germline-derived CDR1 and CDR2 are SGHTA and FQGNSA. Trimming removed 5 bases at V and 2 bases at J, with 10 bases between. CDR3: CASSPTGTGNTIYF. CDR3 sequence (DNA): TGTGCCAGCAGCCCCACCGGTACTGGAAACACCATATATTTT.

The V call is TRBV20-1, the J call TRBJ1-1, with D perhaps TRBD1 (6 bases). The germline V gene encodes CDR1 DFQATT and CDR2 SNEGSKA (reference sequence). Between the trimmed V and J ends, which lost 6 bases and 4 bases, there was a span of 15 bases. The CDR3 totals 13 residues. In DNA, the CDR3 is TGCAGTGCGTACAGGGATTCGGGCACTGAAGCTTTCTTT. Its translation: CSAYRDSGTEAFF.

This clonotype appeared a few times. The gene calls are TRBV12-3 or TRBV12-4 and TRBJ1-2; weak D call: TRBD1 (6 bases). V lost 5 bases and J 5 bases, leaving 12 bases between the germline ends. The CDR3 runs 13 residues. The DNA for the CDR3 is TGTGCCAGCAGTCCCCAGGGGATTTATGGCTACACCTTC. It translates to CASSPQGIYGYTF.

Concerning this clonotype: A junction end diverges from the germline sequence, so it may reflect a read error. V gene TRBV5-1 combines with J gene TRBJ2-2; D is tentatively TRBD1 or TRBD2 (5 bases each). Germline CDR1 reads SGHRS; CDR2 reads YFSETQ. CDR3 length: 16 amino acids. CDR3 nucleotides: TGCGCCAGCAGCTTGGAGGTCGGGGCGAACAGCGGGGAGCTGTTTTTT. Its protein product is CASSLEVGANSGELFF.

This clonotype was counted at least ten times. The genes are TRBV3-1 and TRBJ2-5, with a possible D match to TRBD1 (6 bases). Germline CDR1 is LGHDT and CDR2 is YNNKEL (reference sequence). Trimming stripped 2 bases from V and 5 bases from J, with 9 bases between. The CDR3 sequence is 13 residues long. CDR3 loop: CASSQQTGETQYF. In DNA, the CDR3 is TGTGCCAGCAGCCAACAAACAGGGGAGACCCAGTACTTC.